The present T cell receptor beta chain was sequenced within a study of T cell responses to AZD1222 COVID-19 vaccine. CDR3 size: 15 residues. V was shortened by 2 bases and J by 5 bases, with 15 bases between the two germline ends. Germline lookup yields CDR1 KGHSY and CDR2 FQNENV. Only in-frame clones appear in the TCRdb table, and some are missing; sequencing was by immunoSEQ multiplex PCR. Of 100,000 to 150,000 clones listed, roughly 90% are singletons. This TCR was sampled from an adult in good health. This chain joins TRBV16 and TRBJ1-2; maybe TRBD1 (6 bases). Sequencing was performed on peripheral blood, taken on day 0 of AZD1222 vaccination. CDR3 protein: CASSQNPQGLYGYTF. Written as DNA, the CDR3 is TGTGCCAGCAGCCAAAATCCCCAGGGGTTGTATGGCTACACCTTC.